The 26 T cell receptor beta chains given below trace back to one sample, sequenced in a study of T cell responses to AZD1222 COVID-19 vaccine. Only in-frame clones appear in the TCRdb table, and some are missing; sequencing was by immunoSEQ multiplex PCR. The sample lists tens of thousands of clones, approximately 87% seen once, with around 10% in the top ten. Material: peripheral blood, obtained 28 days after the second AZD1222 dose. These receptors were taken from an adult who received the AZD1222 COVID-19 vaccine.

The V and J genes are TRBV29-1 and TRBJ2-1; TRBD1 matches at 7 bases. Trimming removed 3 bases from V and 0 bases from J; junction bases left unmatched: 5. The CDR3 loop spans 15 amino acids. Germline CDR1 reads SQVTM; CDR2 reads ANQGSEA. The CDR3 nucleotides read TGCAGCGTTGACGTAGGGACAGCCTCCTACAATGAGCAGTTCTTC. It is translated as CSVDVGTASYNEQFF.

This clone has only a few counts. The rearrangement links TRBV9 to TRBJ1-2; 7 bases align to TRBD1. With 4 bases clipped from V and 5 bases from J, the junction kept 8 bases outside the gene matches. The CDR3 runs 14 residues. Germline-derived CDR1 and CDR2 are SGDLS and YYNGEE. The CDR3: CASSITGASYGYTF. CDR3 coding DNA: TGTGCCAGCAGCATTACAGGGGCGAGTTATGGCTACACCTTC.

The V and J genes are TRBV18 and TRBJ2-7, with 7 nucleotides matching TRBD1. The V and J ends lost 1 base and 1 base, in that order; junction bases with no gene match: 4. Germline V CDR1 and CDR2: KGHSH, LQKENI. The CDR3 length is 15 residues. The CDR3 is CASSPQGTASYEQYF. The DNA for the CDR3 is TGTGCCAGCTCACCACAAGGGACAGCTTCCTACGAGCAGTACTTC.

The CDR3 here is CASSLGGSEANYGYTF. DNA for the CDR3: TGTGCCAGCAGTTTAGGGGGTTCCGAGGCTAACTATGGCTACACCTTC. The V gene is TRBV28, the J gene TRBJ1-2, with D possibly being TRBD1 (5 bases). Between the trimmed V and J ends, which lost 2 bases and 0 bases, there was a span of 13 bases. This CDR3 is built from 16 residues. From germline, CDR1 is MDHEN and CDR2 SYDVKM.

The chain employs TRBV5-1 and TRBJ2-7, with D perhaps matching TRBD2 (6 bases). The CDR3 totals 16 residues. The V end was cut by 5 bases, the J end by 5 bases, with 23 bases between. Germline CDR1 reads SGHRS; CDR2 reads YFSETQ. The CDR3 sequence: CASSFYLTTSFDEQYF. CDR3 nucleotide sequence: TGCGCCAGCAGTTTTTACCTGACGACTAGTTTTGACGAGCAGTACTTC.

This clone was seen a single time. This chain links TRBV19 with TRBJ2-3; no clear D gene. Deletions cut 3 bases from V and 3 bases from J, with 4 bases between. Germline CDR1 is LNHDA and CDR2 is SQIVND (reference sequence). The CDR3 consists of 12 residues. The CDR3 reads CASSMRTDTQYF. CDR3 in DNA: TGTGCCAGTAGTATGCGGACAGATACGCAGTATTTT.

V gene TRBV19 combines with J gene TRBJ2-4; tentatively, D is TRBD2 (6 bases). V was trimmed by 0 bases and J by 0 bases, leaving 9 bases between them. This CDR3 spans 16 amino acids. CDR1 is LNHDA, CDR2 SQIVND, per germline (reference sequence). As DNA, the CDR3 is TGTGCCAGTAGTATAGATAGCGGATTAGCCAAAAACATTCAGTACTTC. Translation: CASSIDSGLAKNIQYF.

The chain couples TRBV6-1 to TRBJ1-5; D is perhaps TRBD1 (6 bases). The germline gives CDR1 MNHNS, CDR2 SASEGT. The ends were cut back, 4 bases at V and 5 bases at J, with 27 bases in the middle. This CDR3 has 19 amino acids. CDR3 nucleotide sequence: TGTGCCAGCAGTGCAGTCAGGACAGACCAAGGACTACCTTATCAGCCCCAGCATTTT. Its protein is CASSAVRTDQGLPYQPQHF.

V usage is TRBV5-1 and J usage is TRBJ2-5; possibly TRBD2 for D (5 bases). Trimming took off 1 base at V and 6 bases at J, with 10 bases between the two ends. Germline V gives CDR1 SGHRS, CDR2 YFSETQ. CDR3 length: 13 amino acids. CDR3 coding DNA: TGCGCCAGCAGCTTGCCTAGCCAGCAGACCCAGTACTTC. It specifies CASSLPSQQTQYF.

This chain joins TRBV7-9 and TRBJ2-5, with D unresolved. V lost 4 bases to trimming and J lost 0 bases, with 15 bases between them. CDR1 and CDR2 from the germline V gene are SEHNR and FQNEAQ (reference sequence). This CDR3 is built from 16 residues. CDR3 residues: CASSSGIEMYQETQYF. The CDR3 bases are TGTGCCAGCAGCTCAGGAATAGAGATGTACCAAGAGACCCAGTACTTC.

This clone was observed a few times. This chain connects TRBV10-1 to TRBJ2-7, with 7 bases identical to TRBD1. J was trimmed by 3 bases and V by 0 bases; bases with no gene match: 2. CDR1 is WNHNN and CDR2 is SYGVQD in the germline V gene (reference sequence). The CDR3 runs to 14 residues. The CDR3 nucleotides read TGCGCCAGCAGTGAGTCAGGGGGCCGCTACGAGCAGTACTTC. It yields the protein CASSESGGRYEQYF.

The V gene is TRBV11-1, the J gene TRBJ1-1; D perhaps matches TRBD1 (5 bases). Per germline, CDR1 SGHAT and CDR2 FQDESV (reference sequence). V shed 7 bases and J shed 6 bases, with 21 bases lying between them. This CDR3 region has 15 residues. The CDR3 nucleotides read TGTGCCAGCACCGACCGCCGACAGCCTGTTCCTGAAGCTTTCTTT. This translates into CASTDRRQPVPEAFF. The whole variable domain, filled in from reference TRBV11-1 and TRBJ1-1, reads EAEVAQSPRYKITEKSQAVAFWCDPISGHATLYWYRQILGQGPELLVQFQDESVVDDSQLPKDRFSAERLKGVDSTLKIQPAELGDSAMYLCASTDRRQPVPEAFFGQGTRLTVV.

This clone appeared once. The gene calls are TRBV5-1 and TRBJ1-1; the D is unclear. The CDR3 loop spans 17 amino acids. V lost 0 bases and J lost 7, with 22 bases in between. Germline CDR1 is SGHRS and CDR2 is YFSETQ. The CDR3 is CASSLEAGILTGGEAFF. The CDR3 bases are TGCGCCAGCAGCTTGGAGGCAGGAATACTAACCGGCGGTGAAGCTTTCTTT. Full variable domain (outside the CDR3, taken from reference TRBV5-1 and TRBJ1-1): KAGVTQTPRYLIKTRGQQVTLSCSPISGHRSVSWYQQTPGQGLQFLFEYFSETQRNKGNFPGRFSGRQFSNSRSEMNVSTLELGDSALYLCASSLEAGILTGGEAFFGQGTRLTVV.

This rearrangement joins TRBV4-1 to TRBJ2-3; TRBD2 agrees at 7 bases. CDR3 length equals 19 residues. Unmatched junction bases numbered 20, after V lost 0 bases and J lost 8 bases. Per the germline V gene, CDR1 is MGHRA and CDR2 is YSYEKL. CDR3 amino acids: CASSQEVWGKRDAQGTQYF. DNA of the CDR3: TGCGCCAGCAGCCAAGAGGTTTGGGGAAAGCGGGACGCGCAGGGTACGCAGTATTTT.

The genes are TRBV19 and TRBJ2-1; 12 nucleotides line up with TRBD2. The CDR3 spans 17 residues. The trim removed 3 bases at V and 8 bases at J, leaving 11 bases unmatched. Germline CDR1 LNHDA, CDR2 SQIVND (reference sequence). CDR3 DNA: TGTGCCAGTAGTATTACTAGCGGGAGGAGTCTACGGTATGAGCAGTTCTTC. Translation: CASSITSGRSLRYEQFF.

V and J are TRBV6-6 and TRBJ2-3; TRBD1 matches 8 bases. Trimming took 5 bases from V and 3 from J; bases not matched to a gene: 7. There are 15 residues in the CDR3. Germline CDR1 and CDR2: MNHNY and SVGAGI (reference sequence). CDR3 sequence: CASSRTRQGTDTQYF. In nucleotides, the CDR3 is TGTGCCAGCAGTCGAACACGACAGGGGACAGATACGCAGTATTTT.

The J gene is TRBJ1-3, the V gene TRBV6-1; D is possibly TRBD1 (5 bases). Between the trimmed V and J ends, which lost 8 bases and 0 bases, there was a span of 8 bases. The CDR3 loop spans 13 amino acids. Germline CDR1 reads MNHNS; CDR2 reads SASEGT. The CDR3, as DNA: TGTGCCAGCGTGGGGGGCTCTGGAAACACCATATATTTT. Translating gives CASVGGSGNTIYF.

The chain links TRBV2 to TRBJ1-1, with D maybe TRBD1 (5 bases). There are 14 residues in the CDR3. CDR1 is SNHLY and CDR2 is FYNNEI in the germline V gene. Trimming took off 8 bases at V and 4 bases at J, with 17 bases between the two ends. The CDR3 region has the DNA TGTGCCAGCGCACCCTCCGGGGCGAGCACTGAAGCTTTCTTT. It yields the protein CASAPSGASTEAFF.

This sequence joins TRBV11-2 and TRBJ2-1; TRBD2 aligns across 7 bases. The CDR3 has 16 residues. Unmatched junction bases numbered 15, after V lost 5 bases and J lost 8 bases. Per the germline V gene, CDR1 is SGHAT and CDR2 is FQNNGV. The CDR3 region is CASSPLRREGRYEQFF. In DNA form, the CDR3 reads TGTGCCAGCAGCCCCCTGAGGAGGGAGGGCCGTTATGAGCAGTTCTTC.

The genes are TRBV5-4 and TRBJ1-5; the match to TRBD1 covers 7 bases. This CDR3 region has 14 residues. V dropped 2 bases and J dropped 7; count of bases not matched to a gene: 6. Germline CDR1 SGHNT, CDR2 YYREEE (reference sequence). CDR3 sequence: CASSLAGGGQPQHF. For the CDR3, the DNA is TGTGCCAGCAGCTTAGCAGGGGGGGGACAGCCCCAGCATTTT.

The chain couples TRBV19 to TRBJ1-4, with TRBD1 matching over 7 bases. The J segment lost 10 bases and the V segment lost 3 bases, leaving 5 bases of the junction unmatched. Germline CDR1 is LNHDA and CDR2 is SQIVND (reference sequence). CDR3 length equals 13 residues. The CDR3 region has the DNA TGTGCCAGTAGTATGACAGGGAGCGGAAAACTGTTTTTT. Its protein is CASSMTGSGKLFF.

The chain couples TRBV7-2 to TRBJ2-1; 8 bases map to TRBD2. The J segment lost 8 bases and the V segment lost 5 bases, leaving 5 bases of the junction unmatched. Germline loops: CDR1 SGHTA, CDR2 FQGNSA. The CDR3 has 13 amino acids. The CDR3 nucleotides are TGTGCCAGCAGCCCACCAGCGGGGGATGAGCAGTTCTTC. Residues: CASSPPAGDEQFF.

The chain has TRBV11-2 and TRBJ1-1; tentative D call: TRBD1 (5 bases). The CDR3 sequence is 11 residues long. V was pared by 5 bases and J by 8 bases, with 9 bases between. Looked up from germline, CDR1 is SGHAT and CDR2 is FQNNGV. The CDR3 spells CASSNRFEAFF. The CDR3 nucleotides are TGTGCCAGCAGCAACAGGTTCGAAGCTTTCTTT. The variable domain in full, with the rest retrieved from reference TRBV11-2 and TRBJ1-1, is EAGVAQSPRYKIIEKRQSVAFWCNPISGHATLYWYQQILGQGPKLLIQFQNNGVVDDSQLPKDRFSAERLKGVDSTLKIQPAKLEDSAVYLCASSNRFEAFFGQGTRLTVV.

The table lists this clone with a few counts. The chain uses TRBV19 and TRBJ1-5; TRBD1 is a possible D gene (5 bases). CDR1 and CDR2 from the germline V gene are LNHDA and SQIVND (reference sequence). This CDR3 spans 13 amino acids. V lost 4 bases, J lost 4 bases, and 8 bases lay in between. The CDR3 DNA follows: TGTGCCAGTAGTACCGGGGGGAATCAGCCCCAGCATTTT. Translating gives CASSTGGNQPQHF.

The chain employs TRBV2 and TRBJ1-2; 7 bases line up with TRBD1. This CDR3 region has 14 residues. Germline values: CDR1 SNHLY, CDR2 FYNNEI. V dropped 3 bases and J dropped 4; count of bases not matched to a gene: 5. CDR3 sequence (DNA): TGTGCCAGCAGTGAGTTCCGGGACAGCTATGGCTACACCTTC. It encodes CASSEFRDSYGYTF.

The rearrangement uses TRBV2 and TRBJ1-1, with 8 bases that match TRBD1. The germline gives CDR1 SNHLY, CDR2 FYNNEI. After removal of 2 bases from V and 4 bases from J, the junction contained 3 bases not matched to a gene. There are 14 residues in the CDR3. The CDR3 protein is CASSERQGATEAFF. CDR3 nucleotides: TGTGCCAGCAGTGAAAGGCAGGGGGCCACTGAAGCTTTCTTT.